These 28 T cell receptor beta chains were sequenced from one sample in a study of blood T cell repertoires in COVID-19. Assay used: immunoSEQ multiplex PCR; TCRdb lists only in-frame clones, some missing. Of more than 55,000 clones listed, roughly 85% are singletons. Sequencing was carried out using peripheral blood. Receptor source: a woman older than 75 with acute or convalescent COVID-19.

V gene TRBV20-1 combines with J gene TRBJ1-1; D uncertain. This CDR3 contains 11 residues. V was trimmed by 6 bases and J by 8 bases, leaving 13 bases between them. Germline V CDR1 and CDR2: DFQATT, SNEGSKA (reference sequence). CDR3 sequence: CSANSGMEAFF. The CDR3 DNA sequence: TGCAGTGCCAATTCGGGGATGGAAGCTTTCTTT.

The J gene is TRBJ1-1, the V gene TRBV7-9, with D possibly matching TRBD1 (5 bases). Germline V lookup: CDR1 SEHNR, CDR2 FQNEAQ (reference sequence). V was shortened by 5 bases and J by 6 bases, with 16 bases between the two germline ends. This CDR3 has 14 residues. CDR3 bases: TGTGCCAGCAGCGGGAGGGGCCTAATCCCTGAAGCTTTCTTT. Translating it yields CASSGRGLIPEAFF. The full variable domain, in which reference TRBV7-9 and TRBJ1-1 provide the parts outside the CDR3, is DTGVSQNPRHKITKRGQNVTFRCDPISEHNRLYWYRQTLGQGPEFLTYFQNEAQLEKSRLLSDRFSAERPKGSFSTLEIQRTEQGDSAMYLCASSGRGLIPEAFFGQGTRLTVV.

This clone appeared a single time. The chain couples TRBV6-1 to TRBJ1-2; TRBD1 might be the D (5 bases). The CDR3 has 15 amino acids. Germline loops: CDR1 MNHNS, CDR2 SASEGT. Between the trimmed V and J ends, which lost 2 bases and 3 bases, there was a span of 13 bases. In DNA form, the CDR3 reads TGTGCCAGCAGTGAAATCTCCCAGGGTCACTATGGCTACACCTTC. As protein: CASSEISQGHYGYTF.

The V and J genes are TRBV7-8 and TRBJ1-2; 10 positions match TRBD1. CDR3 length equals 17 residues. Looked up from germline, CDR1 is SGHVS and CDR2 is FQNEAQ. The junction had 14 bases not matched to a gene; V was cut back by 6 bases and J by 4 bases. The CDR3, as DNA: TGTGCCAGCAGTTCCCAAGCCCCGGGACAGGGGTTCTATGGCTACACCTTC. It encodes CASSSQAPGQGFYGYTF.

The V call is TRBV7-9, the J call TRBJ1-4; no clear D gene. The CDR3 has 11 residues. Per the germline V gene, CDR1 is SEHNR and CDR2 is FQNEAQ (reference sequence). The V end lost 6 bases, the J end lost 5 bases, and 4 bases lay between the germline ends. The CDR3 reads CASSRNEKLFF. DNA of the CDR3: TGTGCCAGCAGTCGGAATGAAAAACTGTTTTTT.

The CDR3 DNA reads TGTGCCAGCAGTTTGAGTTATTTTGGCGGGAGAGATGAGCAGTACTTC. This gives the protein CASSLSYFGGRDEQYF. The V gene is TRBV28, the J gene TRBJ2-7; 7 nucleotides align to TRBD2. V shed 3 bases and J 7 bases; nucleotides not matched to a gene: 15. Germline V CDR1 and CDR2: MDHEN, SYDVKM. The CDR3 sequence is 16 residues long. Filled out from reference TRBV28 and TRBJ2-7, the complete variable domain reads DVKVTQSSRYLVKRTGEKVFLECVQDMDHENMFWYRQDPGLGLRLIYFSYDVKMKEKGDIPEGYSVSREKKERFSLILESASTNQTSMYLCASSLSYFGGRDEQYFGPGTRLTVT.

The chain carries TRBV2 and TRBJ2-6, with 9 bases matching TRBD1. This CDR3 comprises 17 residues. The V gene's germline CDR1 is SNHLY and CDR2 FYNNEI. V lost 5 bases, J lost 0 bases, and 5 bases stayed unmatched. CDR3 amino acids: CASSPGQGISGANVLTF. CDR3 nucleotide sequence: TGTGCCAGCAGTCCGGGACAGGGAATCTCTGGGGCCAACGTCCTGACTTTC.

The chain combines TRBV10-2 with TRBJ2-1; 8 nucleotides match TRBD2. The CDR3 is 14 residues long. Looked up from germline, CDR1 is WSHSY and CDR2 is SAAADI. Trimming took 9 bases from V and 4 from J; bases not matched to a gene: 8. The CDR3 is CASTLAGKYNEQFF. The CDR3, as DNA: TGCGCCAGTACCCTAGCGGGCAAATACAATGAGCAGTTCTTC.

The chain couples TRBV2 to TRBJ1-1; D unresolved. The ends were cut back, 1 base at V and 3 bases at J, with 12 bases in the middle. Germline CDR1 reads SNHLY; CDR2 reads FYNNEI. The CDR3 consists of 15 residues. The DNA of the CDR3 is TGTGCCAGCAGTGAAGGGTCCAGGCTCTACACTGAAGCTTTCTTT. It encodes CASSEGSRLYTEAFF.

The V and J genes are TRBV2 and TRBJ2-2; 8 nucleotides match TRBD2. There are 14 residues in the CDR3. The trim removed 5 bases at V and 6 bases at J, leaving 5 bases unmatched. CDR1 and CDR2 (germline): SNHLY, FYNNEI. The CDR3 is CASSPRGGSGELFF. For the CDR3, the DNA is TGTGCCAGCAGTCCTCGGGGGGGGTCCGGGGAGCTGTTTTTT.

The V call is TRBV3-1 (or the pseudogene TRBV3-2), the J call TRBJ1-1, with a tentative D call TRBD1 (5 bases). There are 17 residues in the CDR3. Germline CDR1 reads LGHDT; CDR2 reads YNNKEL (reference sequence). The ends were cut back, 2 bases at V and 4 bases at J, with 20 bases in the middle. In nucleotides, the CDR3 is TGTGCCAGCAGCCAAAAGCGGGGGGGTCTACGTCTCACTGAAGCTTTCTTT. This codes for CASSQKRGGLRLTEAFF.

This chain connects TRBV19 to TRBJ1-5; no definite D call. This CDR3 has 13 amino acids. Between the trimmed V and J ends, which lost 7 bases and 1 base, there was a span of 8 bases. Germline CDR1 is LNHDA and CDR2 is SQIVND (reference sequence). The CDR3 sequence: CASTYSSNQPQHF. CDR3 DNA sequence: TGTGCCAGTACTTATTCGAGCAATCAGCCCCAGCATTTT.

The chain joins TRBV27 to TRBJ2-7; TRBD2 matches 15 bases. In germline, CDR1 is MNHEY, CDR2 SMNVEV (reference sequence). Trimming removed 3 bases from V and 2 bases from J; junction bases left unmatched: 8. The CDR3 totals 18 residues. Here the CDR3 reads CASSFHGLAGGTAYEQYF. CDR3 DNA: TGTGCCAGCAGTTTTCATGGACTAGCGGGAGGGACCGCCTACGAGCAGTACTTC.

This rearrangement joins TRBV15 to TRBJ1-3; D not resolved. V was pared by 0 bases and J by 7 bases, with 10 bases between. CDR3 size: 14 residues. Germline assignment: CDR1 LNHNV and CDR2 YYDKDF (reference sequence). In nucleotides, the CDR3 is TGTGCCACCAGCAGAGATTGGGCCCCGAACACCATATATTTT. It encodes CATSRDWAPNTIYF.

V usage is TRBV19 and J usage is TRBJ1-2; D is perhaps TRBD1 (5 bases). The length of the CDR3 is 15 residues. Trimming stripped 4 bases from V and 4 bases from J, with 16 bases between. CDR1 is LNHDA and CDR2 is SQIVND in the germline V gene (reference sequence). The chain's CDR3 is CASSSRQPRGYGYTF. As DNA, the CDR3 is TGTGCCAGTAGTAGTCGACAGCCGCGGGGCTATGGCTACACCTTC.

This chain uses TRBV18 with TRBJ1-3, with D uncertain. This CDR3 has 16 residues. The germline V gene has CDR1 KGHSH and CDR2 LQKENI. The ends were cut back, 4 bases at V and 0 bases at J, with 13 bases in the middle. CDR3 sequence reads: CASSQSEVPSGNTIYF. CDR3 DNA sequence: TGTGCCAGCTCACAAAGCGAAGTACCCTCTGGAAACACCATATATTTT.

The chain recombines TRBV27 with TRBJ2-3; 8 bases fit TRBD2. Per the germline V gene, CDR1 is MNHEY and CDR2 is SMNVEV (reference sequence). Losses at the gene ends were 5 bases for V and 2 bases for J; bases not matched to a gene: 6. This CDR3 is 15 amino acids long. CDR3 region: CASSPGLEFTDTQYF. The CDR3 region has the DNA TGTGCCAGCAGTCCGGGACTAGAGTTCACAGATACGCAGTATTTT.

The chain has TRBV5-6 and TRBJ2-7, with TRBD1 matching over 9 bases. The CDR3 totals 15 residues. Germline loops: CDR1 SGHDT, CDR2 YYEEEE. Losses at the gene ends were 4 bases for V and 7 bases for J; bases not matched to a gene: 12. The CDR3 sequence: CASSQITDRGREQYF. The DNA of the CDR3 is TGTGCCAGCAGCCAGATCACGGACAGGGGTCGGGAGCAGTACTTC. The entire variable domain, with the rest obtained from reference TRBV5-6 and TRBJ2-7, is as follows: DAGVTQSPTHLIKTRGQQVTLRCSPKSGHDTVSWYQQALGQGPQFIFQYYEEEERQRGNFPDRFSGHQFPNYSSELNVNALLLGDSALYLCASSQITDRGREQYFGPGTRLTVT.

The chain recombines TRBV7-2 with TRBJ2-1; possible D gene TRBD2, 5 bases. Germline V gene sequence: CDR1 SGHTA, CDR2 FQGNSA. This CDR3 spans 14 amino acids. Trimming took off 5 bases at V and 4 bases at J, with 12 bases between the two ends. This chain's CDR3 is CASSDMEVYNEQFF. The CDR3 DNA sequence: TGTGCCAGCAGCGACATGGAGGTTTACAATGAGCAGTTCTTC.

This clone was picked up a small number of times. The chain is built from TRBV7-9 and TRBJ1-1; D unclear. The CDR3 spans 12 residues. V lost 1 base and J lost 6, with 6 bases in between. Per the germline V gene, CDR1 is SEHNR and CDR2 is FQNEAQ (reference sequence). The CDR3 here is CASSLVSAEAFF. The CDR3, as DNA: TGTGCCAGCAGCTTAGTCAGCGCTGAAGCTTTCTTT.

This CDR3 is CASGRTVNQPQHF. For the CDR3, the DNA is TGTGCTAGTGGGAGGACAGTCAATCAGCCCCAGCATTTT. The chain links TRBV12-5 to TRBJ1-5; D is possibly TRBD1 (6 bases). Germline lookup yields CDR1 LGHNT and CDR2 FRNRAP. Between the trimmed V and J ends, which lost 6 bases and 3 bases, there was a span of 9 bases. CDR3 length equals 13 residues.

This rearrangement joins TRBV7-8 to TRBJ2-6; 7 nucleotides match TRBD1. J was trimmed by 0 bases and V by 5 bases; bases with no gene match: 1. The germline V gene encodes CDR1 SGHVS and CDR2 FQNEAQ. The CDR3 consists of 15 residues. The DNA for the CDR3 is TGTGCCAGCAGCCCAGGGGGCTCTGGGGCCAACGTCCTGACTTTC. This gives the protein CASSPGGSGANVLTF. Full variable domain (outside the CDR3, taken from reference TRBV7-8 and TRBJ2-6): GAGVSQSPRYKVAKRGQDVALRCDPISGHVSLFWYQQALGQGPEFLTYFQNEAQLDKSGLPSDRFFAERPEGSVSTLKIQRTQQEDSAVYLCASSPGGSGANVLTFGAGSRLTVL.

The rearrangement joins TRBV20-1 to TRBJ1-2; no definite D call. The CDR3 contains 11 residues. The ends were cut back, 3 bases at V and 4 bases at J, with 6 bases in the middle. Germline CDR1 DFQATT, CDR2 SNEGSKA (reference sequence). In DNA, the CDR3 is TGCAGTGCTAGTCACAGCTATGGCTACACCTTC. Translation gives CSASHSYGYTF.

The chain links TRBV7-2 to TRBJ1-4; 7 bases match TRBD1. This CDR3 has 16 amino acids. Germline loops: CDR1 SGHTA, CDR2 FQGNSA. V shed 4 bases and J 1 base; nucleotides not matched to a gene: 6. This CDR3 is CASSYRRDRTNEKLFF. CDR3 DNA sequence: TGTGCCAGCAGCTACCGCCGGGACAGAACTAATGAAAAACTGTTTTTT.

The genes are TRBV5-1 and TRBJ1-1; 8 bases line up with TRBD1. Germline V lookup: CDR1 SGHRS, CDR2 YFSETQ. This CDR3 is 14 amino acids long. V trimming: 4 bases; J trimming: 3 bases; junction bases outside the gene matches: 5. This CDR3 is CASSRRTGYTEAFF. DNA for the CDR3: TGCGCCAGCAGCCGGAGGACAGGGTACACTGAAGCTTTCTTT.

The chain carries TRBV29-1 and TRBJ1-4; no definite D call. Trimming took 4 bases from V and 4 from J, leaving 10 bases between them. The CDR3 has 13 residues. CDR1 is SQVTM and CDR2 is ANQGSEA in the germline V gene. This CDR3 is CSVAPGGNEKLFF. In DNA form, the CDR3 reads TGCAGCGTTGCCCCGGGAGGTAATGAAAAACTGTTTTTT.

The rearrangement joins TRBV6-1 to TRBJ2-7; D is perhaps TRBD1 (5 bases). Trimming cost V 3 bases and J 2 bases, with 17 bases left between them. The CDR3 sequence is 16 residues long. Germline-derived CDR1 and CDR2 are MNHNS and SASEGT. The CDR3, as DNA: TGTGCCAGCAGTGAGCGGACACGGGTCTATACCTACGAGCAGTACTTC. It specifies CASSERTRVYTYEQYF.

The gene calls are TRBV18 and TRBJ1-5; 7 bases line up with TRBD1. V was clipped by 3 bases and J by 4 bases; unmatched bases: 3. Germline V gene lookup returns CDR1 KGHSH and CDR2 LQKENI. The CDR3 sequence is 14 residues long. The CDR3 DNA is TGTGCCAGCTCACCCAACAGGGGAAATCAGCCCCAGCATTTT. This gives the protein CASSPNRGNQPQHF.